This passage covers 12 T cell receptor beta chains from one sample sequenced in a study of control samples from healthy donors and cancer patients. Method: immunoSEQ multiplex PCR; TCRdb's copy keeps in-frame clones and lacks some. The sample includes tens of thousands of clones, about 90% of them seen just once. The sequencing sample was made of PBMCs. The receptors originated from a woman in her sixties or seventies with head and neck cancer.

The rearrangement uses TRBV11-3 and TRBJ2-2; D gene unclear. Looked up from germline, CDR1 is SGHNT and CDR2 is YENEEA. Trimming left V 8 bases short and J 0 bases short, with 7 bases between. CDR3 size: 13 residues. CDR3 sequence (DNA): TGTGCCAGCGCCACGACGAACACCGGGGAGCTGTTTTTT. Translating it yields CASATTNTGELFF.

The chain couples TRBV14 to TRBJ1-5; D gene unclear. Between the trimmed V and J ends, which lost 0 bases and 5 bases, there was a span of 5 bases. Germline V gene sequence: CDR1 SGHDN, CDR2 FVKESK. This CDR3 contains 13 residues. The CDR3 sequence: CASSQDSDQPQHF. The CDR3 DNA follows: TGTGCCAGCAGCCAAGATTCGGATCAGCCCCAGCATTTT.

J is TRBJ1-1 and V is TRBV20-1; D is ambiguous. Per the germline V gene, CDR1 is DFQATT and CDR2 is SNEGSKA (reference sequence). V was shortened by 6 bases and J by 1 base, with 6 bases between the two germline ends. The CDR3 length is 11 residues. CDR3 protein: CSAPRNTEAFF. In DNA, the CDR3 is TGCAGTGCCCCCCGGAACACTGAAGCTTTCTTT.

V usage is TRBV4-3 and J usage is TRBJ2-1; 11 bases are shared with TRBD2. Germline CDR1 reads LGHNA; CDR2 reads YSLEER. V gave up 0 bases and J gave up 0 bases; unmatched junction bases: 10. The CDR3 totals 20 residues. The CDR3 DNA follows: TGCGCCAGCAGCCAAGAAAGGCTAGCGGGAGGTTCAAGCTCCTACAATGAGCAGTTCTTC. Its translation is CASSQERLAGGSSSYNEQFF.

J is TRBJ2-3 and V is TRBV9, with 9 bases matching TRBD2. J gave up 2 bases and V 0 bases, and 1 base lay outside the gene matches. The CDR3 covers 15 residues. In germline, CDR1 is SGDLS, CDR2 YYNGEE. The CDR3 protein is CASSVASGTTDTQYF. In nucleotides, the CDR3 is TGTGCCAGCAGCGTAGCTAGCGGGACCACAGATACGCAGTATTTT.

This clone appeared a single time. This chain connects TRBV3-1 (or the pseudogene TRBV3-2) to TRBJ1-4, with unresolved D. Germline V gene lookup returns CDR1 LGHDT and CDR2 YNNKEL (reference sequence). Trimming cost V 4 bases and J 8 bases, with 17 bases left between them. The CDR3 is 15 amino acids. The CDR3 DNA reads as TGTGCCAGCAGCCTCGCCGGGGTTGGGGAGGAAAAACTGTTTTTT. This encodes CASSLAGVGEEKLFF.

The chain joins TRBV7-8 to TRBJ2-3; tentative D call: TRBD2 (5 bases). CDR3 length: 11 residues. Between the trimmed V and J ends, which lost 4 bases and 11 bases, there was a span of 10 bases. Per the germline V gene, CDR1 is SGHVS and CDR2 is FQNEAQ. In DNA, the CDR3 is TGTGCCAGCAGCTCCGTCCGGGAGCAGTATTTT. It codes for CASSSVREQYF.

In nucleotides, the CDR3 is TGTGCCAGCACCCTCGGGCAGTTGAATGAAAAACTGTTTTTT. Translation gives CASTLGQLNEKLFF. The rearrangement links TRBV6-5 to TRBJ1-4; D uncertain. Germline V gene data show CDR1 as MNHEY and CDR2 as SVGAGI. V dropped 7 bases and J dropped 5 bases, with 14 bases sitting between them. This CDR3 spans 14 amino acids.

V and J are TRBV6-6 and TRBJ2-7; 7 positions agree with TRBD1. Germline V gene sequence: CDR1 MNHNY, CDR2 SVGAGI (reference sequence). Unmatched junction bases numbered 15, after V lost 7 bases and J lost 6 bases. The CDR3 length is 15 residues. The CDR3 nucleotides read TGTGCCAGCACGGACAGGATGGACTCTGGGGGCGAGCAGTACTTC. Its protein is CASTDRMDSGGEQYF.

CDR3 sequence reads: CATSGYRAPGYNEQFF. CDR3 DNA: TGTGCCACCAGTGGTTACAGGGCACCCGGCTACAATGAGCAGTTCTTC. This chain uses TRBV24-1 with TRBJ2-1; TRBD1 is a possible D gene (6 bases). The CDR3 is 16 amino acids. CDR1 and CDR2 (germline): KGHDR, SFDVKD. V was cut by 5 bases and J by 3 bases, with 16 bases left in between.

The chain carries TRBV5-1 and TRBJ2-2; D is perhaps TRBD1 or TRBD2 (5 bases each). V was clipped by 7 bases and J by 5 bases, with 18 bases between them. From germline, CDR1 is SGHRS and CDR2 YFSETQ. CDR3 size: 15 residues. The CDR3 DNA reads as TGCGCCAGCGCCTACGGGGACGAAATAACCGGGGAGCTGTTTTTT. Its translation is CASAYGDEITGELFF.

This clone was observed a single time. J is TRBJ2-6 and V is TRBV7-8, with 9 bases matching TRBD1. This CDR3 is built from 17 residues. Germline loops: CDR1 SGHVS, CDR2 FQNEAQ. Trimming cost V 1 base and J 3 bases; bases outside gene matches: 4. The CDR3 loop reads CASSLGDRVSGANVLTF. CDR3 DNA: TGTGCCAGCAGCTTAGGGGACAGGGTCAGTGGGGCCAACGTCCTGACTTTC.